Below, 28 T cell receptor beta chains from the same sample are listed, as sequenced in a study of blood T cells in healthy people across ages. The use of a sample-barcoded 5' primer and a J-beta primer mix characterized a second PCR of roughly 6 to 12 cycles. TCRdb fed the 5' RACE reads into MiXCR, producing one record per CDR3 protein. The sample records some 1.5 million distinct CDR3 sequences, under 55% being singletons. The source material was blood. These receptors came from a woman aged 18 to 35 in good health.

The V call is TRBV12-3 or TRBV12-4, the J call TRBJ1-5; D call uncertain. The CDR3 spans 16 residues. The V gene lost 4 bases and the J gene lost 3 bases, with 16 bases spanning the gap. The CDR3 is CASSSPPGGINQPQHF. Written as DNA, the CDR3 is TGTGCCAGCAGTTCCCCCCCAGGCGGGATCAATCAGCCCCAGCATTTT.

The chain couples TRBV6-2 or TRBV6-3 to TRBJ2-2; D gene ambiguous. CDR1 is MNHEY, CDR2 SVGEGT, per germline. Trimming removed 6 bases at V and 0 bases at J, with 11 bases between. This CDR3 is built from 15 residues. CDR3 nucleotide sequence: TGTGCCAGCAGACGAACAGAAACGAACACCGGGGAGCTGTTTTTT. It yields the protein CASRRTETNTGELFF.

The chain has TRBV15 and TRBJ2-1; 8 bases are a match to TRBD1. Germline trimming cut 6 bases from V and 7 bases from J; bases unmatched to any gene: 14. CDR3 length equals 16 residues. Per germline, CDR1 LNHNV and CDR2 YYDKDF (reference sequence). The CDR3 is CATRAFRDRISNEQFF. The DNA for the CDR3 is TGTGCCACCAGAGCCTTCCGGGACAGGATCTCTAATGAGCAGTTCTTC.

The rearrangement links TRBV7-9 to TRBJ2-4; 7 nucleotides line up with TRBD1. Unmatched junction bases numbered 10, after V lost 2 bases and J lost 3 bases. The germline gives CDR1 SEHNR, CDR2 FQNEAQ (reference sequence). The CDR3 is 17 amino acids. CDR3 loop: CASSLLDRTIVKNIQYF. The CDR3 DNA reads TGTGCCAGCAGCTTACTGGACAGGACAATCGTCAAAAACATTCAGTACTTC.

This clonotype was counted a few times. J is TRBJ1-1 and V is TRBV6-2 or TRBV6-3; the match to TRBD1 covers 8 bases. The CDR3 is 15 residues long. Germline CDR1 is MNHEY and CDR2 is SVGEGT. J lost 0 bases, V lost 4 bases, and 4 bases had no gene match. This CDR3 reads CASSSRTGLNTEAFF. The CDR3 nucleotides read TGTGCCAGCAGTTCCCGGACAGGGCTGAACACTGAAGCTTTCTTT.

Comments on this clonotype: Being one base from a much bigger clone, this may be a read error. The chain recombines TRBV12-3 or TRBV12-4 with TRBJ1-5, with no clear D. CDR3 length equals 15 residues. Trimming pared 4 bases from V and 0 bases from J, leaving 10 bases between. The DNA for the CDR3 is TGTGCCAGCAGTTGGTGGGGAGGTAGCAATCAGCCCCAGCATTTT. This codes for CASSWWGGSNQPQHF.

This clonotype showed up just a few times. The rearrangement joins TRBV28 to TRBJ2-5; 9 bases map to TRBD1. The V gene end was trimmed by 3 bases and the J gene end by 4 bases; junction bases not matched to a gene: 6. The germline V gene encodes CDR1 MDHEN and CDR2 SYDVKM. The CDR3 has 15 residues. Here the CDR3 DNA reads TGTGCCAGCAGTTTTTTGGGACAGGGCCCAGAGACCCAGTACTTC. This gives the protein CASSFLGQGPETQYF.

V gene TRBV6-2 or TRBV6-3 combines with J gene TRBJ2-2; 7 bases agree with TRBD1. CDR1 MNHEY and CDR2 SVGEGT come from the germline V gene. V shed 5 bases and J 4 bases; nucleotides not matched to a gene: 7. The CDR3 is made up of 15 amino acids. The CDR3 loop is CASSLYRGSTGELFF. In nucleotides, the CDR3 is TGTGCCAGCAGTCTCTACAGGGGTAGCACCGGGGAGCTGTTTTTT.

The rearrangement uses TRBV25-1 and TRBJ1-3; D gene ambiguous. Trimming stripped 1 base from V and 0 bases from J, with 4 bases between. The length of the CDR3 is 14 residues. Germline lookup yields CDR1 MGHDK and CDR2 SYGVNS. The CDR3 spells CASSESVSGNTIYF. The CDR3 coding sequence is TGTGCCAGCAGTGAATCAGTCTCTGGAAACACCATATATTTT.

CDR3 coding DNA: TGTGCCAGCAGTGCTACTAGCCTGGAGACCCAGTACTTC. Translated, it gives CASSATSLETQYF. J is TRBJ2-5 and V is TRBV6-4; possible D gene TRBD2, 6 bases. This CDR3 is 13 amino acids long. Per germline, CDR1 MRHNA and CDR2 SNTAGT. Trimming shortened V by 4 bases and J by 5 bases, and 11 bases separated the two germline ends.

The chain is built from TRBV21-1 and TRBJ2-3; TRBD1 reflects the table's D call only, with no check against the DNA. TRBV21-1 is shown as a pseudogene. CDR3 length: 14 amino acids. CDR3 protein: CASSKTGLGDTQYF. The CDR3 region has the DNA TGTGCCAGCAGCAAGACAGGGCTTGGAGATACGCAGTATTTT.

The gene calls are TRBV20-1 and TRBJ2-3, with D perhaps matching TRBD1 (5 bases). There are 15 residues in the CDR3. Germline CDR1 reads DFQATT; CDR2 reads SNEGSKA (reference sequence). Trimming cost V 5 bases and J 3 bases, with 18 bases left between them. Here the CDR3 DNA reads TGCAGTGCTCAAGATCGTGACAGCTGGACAGATACGCAGTATTTT. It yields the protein CSAQDRDSWTDTQYF.

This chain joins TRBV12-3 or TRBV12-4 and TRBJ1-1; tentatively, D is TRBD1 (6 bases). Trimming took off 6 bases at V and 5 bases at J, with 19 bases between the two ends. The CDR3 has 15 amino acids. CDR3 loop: CASSVRAGAPTEAFF. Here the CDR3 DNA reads TGTGCCAGCAGCGTAAGGGCAGGGGCCCCAACTGAAGCTTTCTTT.

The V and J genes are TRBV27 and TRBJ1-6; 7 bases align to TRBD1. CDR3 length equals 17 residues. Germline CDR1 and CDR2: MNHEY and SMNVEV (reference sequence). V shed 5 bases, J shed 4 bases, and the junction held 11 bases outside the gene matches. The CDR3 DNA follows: TGTGCCAGCAGTCTGTATTTCGGGACAGTATATAATTCACCCCTCCACTTT. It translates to CASSLYFGTVYNSPLHF.

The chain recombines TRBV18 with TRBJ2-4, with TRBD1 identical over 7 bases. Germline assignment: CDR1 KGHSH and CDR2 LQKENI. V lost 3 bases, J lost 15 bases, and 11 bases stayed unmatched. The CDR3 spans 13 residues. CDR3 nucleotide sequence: TGTGCCAGCTCACCCCCGGGCAGGGGGAGACCGTACTTC. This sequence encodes CASSPPGRGRPYF.

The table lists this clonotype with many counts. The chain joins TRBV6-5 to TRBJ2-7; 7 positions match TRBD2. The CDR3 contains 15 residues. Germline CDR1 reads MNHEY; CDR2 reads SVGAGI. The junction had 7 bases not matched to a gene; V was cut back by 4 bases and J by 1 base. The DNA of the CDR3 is TGTGCCAGCAGTTTCCGGGCTAGCGGTTCCTACGAGCAGTACTTC. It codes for CASSFRASGSYEQYF.

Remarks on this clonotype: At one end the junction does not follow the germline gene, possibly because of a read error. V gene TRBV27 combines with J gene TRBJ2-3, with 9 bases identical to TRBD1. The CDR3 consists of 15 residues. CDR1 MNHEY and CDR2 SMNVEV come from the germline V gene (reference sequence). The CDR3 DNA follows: TGCGCCAGCAGATGGACAGGGGCGCGGACAGATACGCAGTATTTT. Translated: CASRWTGARTDTQYF.

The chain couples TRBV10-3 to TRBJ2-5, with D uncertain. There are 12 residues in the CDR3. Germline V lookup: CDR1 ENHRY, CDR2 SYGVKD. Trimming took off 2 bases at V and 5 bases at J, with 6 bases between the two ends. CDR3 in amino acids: CAISEAPETQYF. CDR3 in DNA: TGTGCCATCAGTGAGGCTCCGGAGACCCAGTACTTC.

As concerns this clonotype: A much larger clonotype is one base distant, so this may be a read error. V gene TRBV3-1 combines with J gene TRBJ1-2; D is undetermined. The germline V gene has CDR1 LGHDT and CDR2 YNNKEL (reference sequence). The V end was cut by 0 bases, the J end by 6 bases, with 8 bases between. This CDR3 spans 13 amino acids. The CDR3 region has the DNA TGTGCCAGCAGCCAAGAGGCAGTTAATGGCTACACCTTC. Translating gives CASSQEAVNGYTF.

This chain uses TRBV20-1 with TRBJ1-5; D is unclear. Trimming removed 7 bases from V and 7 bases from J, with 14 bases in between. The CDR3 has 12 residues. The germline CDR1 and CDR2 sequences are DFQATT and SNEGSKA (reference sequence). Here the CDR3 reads CSVPTEVQPQHF. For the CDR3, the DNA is TGCAGTGTTCCTACCGAGGTACAGCCCCAGCATTTT.

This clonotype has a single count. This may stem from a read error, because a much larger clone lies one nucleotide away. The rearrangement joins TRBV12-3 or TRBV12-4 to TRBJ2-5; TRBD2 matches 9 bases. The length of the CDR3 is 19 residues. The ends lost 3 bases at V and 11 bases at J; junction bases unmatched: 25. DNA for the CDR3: TGTGCCAGCAGTTTTCTTAGCGGGAGAAGGGGCCAGCGTTACAATGAGCAGTACTTC. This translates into CASSFLSGRRGQRYNEQYF.

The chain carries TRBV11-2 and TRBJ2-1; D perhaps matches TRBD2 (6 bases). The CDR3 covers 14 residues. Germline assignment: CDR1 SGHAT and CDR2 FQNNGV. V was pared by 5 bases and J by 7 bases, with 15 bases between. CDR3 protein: CASSARDLRNEQFF. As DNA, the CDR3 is TGTGCCAGCAGCGCGCGGGACTTGAGGAATGAGCAGTTCTTC.

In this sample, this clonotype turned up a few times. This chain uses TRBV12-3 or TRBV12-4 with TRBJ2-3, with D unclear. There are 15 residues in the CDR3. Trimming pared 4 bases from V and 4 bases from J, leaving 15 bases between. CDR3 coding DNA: TGTGCCAGCAGTTACCGTCGTGGGAAGCCAGATACGCAGTATTTT. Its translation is CASSYRRGKPDTQYF.

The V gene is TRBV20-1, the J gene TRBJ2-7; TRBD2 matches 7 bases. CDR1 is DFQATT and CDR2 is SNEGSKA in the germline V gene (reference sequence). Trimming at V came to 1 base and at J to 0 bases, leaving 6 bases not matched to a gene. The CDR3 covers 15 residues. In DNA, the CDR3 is TGCAGTGCTAGAGTCAGCGGGGCATACTCCTACGAGCAGTACTTC. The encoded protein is CSARVSGAYSYEQYF.

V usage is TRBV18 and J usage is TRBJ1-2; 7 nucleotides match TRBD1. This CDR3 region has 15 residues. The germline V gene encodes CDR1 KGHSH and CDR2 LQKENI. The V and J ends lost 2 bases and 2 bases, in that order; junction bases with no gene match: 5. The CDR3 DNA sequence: TGTGCCAGCTCACCAAACCAGGGGGGGAACTATGGCTACACCTTC. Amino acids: CASSPNQGGNYGYTF. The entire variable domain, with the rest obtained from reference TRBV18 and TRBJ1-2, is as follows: NAGVMQNPRHLVRRRGQEARLRCSPMKGHSHVYWYRQLPEEGLKFMVYLQKENIIDESGMPKERFSAEFPKEGPSILRIQQVVRGDSAAYFCASSPNQGGNYGYTFGSGTRLTVV.

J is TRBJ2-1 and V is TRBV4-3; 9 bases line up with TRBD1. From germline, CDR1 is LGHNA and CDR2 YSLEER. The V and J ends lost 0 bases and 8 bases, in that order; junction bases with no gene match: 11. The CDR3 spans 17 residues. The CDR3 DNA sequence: TGCGCCAGCAGCCAAGATAGTTCGGGACAGGGTGACGATGAGCAGTTCTTC. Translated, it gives CASSQDSSGQGDDEQFF.

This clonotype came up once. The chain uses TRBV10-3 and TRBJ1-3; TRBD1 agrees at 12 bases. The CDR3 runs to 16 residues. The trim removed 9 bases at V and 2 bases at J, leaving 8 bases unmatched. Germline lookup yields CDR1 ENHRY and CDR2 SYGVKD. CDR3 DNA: TGTGCCATAGGGACAGGGGGCGCAGGAGCTGGAAACACCATATATTTT. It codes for CAIGTGGAGAGNTIYF.

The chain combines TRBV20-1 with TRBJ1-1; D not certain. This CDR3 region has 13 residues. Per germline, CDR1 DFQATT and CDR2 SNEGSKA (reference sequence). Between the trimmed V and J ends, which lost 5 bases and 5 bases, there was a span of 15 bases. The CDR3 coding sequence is TGCAGTGCTGGAACACAGAGGTCGACTGAAGCTTTCTTT. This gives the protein CSAGTQRSTEAFF.